This T cell receptor (beta chain) came from a study of T-cell reconstitution after alpha-beta-depleted transplantation in children. V trimming: 6 bases; J trimming: 4 bases; junction bases outside the gene matches: 16. CDR3 size: 17 residues. Unique molecular identifiers tagged the TCRbeta library. TCRdb re-analysed the PCR reads in MiXCR, keeping a single row per CDR3 protein. The data contain roughly 500,000 distinct CDR3 sequences, approximately 32% of them seen just once; the ten biggest clones take up about 2.3%. This clonotype was seen a handful of times. This receptor was taken from a human donor who donated a stem cell graft to a child with aplastic anemia. The rearrangement joins TRBV12-3 or TRBV12-4 to TRBJ1-1; TRBD1 aligns across 8 bases. The sample here was PBMCs from the stem cell graft donor, taken from the stem cell graft. As DNA, the CDR3 is TGTGCCAGCAGCCAGGGCGGGACAGGCGTCTTTGGCACTGAAGCTTTCTTT. It specifies CASSQGGTGVFGTEAFF.